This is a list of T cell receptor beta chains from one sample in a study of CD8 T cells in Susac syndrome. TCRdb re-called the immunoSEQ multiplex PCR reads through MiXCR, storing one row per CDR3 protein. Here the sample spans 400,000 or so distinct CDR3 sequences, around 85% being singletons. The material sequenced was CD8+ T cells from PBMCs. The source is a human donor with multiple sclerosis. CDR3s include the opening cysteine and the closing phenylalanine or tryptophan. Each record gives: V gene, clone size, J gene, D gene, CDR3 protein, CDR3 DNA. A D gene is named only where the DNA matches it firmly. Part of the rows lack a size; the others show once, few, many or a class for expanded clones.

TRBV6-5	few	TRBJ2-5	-	CASSTRGQETQYF	TGTGCCAGCAGTACGAGGGGCCAAGAGACCCAGTACTTC
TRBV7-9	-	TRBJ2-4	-	CASTPGGMWAKNIQYF	TGTGCCAGCACTCCCGGCGGGATGTGGGCCAAAAACATTCAGTACTTC
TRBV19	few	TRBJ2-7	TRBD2	CASSVSGGGYEQYF	TGTGCCAGTAGTGTCAGCGGGGGAGGCTACGAGCAGTACTTC
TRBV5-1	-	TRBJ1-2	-	CASGTDRIYGYTF	TGCGCCAGCGGGACTGACAGGATCTATGGCTACACCTTC
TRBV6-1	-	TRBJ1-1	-	CASREDRGEAFF	TGTGCCAGCAGGGAGGACAGAGGAGAAGCTTTCTTT
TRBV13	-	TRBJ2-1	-	CASSLGPSQGRFF	TGTGCCAGCAGCTTAGGCCCCTCGCAGGGAAGGTTCTTC
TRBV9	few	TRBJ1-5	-	CASSVGPNSNQPQHF	TGTGCCAGCAGCGTAGGACCTAATAGCAATCAGCCCCAGCATTTT
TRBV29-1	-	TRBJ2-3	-	CSVAGESVTDTQYF	TGCAGCGTTGCAGGGGAATCTGTCACAGATACGCAGTATTTT
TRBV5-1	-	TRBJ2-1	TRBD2	CASSTAGTRKYNEQFF	TGCGCCAGCAGCACAGCCGGGACTAGAAAGTACAATGAGCAGTTCTTC
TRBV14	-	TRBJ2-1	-	CASSLLHRGNEQFF	TGTGCCAGCAGCCTATTACACCGTGGGAATGAGCAGTTCTTC
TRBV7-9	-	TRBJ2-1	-	CASSPPGPRGDEQFF	TGTGCCAGCAGCCCACCGGGCCCAAGAGGCGATGAGCAGTTCTTC
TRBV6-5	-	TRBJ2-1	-	CASSLHPGLRTEQFF	TGTGCCAGCAGTCTCCATCCGGGCCTTCGGACCGAGCAGTTCTTC
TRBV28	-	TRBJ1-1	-	CASSSQGLESMNTEAFF	TGTGCCAGCAGTTCCCAGGGCTTGGAGTCCATGAACACTGAAGCTTTCTTT
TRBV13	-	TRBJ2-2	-	CASRIAGDFLYTGELFF	TGTGCCAGCAGAATAGCTGGAGATTTCCTTTATACCGGGGAGCTGTTTTTT
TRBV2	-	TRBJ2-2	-	CASSPMGSTGELFF	TGTGCCAGCAGTCCGATGGGTTCAACCGGGGAGCTGTTTTTT
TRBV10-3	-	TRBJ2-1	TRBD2	CAISEGVAGDVVEQFF	TGTGCCATCAGTGAGGGTGTAGCGGGAGACGTAGTAGAGCAGTTCTTC
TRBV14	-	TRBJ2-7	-	CASSQARDPYEQYF	TGTGCCAGCAGCCAAGCGCGGGACCCCTACGAGCAGTACTTC
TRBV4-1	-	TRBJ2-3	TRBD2	CASSQDGTSEGRNTQYF	TGCGCCAGCAGCCAAGATGGGACTAGCGAAGGGAGGAATACGCAGTATTTT
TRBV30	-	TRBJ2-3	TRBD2	CAWSVTESGTSADTQYF	TGTGCCTGGAGTGTAACGGAATCCGGGACTAGCGCAGATACGCAGTATTTT
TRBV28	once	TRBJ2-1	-	CASSLYLTHYNEQFF	TGTGCCAGCAGTTTATATCTGACACACTACAATGAGCAGTTCTTC
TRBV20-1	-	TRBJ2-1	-	CSAYLRGSYNEQFF	TGCAGTGCTTACTTACGGGGCTCCTACAATGAGCAGTTCTTC
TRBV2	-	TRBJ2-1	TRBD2	CASPGLAGIEQFF	TGTGCCAGCCCGGGACTAGCGGGTATTGAGCAGTTCTTC
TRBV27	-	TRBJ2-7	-	CASSPGVVEQYF	TGTGCCAGCAGCCCGGGCGTCGTGGAGCAGTACTTC
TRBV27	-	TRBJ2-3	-	CASSSWTGTDTQYF	TGTGCCAGCAGTTCCTGGACAGGCACAGATACGCAGTATTTT
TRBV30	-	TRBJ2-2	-	CAWSVGGGRTGELFF	TGTGCCTGGAGTGTAGGCGGCGGGCGCACCGGGGAGCTGTTTTTT
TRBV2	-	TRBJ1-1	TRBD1	CASRTGVEGTEAFF	TGTGCCAGCAGAACAGGGGTGGAGGGCACTGAAGCTTTCTTT
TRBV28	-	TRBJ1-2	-	CASSLERRLGYTF	TGTGCCAGCAGTTTAGAGAGGAGGCTCGGCTACACCTTC
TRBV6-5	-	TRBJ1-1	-	CASSYSEGRTEVFF	TGTGCCAGCAGTTACTCCGAGGGTCGGACTGAAGTTTTCTTT
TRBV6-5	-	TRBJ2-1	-	CASSYSTGPLAEQFF	TGTGCCAGCAGTTACTCGACGGGACCTCTCGCTGAGCAGTTCTTC
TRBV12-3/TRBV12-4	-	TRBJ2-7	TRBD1	CASSSSGTGSREQYF	TGTGCCAGCAGTTCATCCGGGACAGGGTCGCGTGAGCAGTACTTC
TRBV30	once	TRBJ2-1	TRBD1	CAWSDGTANYNEQSF	TGTGCCTGGAGTGATGGGACAGCCAATTACAATGAGCAGTCCTTC
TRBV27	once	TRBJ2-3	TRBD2	CASSLRLAGGLNTDTQYF	TGTGCCAGCAGTTTAAGGTTAGCGGGAGGCCTTAACACAGATACGCAGTATTTT
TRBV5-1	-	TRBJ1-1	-	CASSGGWAEGEAFF	TGCGCCAGCAGCGGGGGATGGGCTGAAGGGGAAGCTTTCTTT
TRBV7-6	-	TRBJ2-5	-	CASSAGWETQYF	TGTGCCAGCAGCGCTGGGTGGGAGACCCAGTACTTC
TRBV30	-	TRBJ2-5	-	CAWSADWQETQYF	TGTGCCTGGAGTGCGGACTGGCAAGAGACCCAGTACTTC
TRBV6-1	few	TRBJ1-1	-	CASSEASGTDTEAFF	TGTGCCAGCAGTGAAGCGTCTGGGACGGACACTGAAGCTTTCTTT
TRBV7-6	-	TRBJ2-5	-	CASSWTPSWGETQYF	TGTGCCAGCAGCTGGACCCCCTCCTGGGGGGAGACCCAGTACTTC
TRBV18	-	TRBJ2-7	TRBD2	CASSPMREGRYEQYF	TGTGCCAGCTCACCAATGAGGGAGGGACGCTACGAGCAGTACTTC
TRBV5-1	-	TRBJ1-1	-	CASRNVMNTEAFF	TGCGCCAGCAGAAATGTTATGAACACTGAAGCTTTCTTT
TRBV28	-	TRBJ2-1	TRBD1	CASSLIGGAGNEQFF	TGTGCCAGCAGTTTAATAGGGGGCGCTGGCAATGAGCAGTTCTTC
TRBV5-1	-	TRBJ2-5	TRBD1	CASTLGTVTEETQYF	TGCGCCAGCACTCTTGGGACAGTGACCGAAGAGACCCAGTACTTC
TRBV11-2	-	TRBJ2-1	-	CASSLEVGSGEQFF	TGTGCCAGCAGCTTAGAGGTAGGTAGCGGTGAGCAGTTCTTC
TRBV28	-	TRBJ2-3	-	CASSFGAERTDTQYF	TGTGCCAGCAGTTTCGGAGCGGAGCGCACAGATACGCAGTATTTT
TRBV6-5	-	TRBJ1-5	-	CASRAGIYNQPQHF	TGTGCCAGCAGGGCCGGGATTTATAATCAGCCCCAGCATTTT
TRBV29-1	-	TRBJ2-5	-	CSVGRTGSWETQYF	TGCAGCGTTGGCCGGACTGGGTCCTGGGAGACCCAGTACTTC